The next 8 T cell receptor beta chains were all read from a single sample in a study of tumor-infiltrating lymphocytes in oesophageal squamous cell carcinoma. TCRdb re-derived calls from the PCR reads in MiXCR, one entry per CDR3 protein. Among 7,000 to 9,000 distinct CDR3 sequences listed, approximately 14% were seen once. Sequencing used blood. The receptors come from a male donor with esophageal squamous cell carcinoma.

V usage is TRBV27 and J usage is TRBJ2-4, with 7 bases fitting TRBD1. Gene TRBJ2-7 matches the end of the DNA better, so the J call may be wrong. Germline V CDR1 and CDR2: MNHEY, SMNVEV (reference sequence). The CDR3 runs 15 residues. The CDR3 DNA sequence: TGTGCCAGCAGTTTATCCCGACAGGGATCCTACGAGCAGTACTTC. It encodes CASSLSRQGSYEQYF.

The genes are TRBV9 and TRBJ1-2; D gene uncertain. V lost 0 bases, J lost 8 bases, and 14 bases lay in between. The CDR3 is 14 residues long. Germline values: CDR1 SGDLS, CDR2 YYNGEE. The CDR3 DNA reads as TGTGCCAGCAGCGTAGGGTCTGAGGCATGGGGCTACACCTTC. It encodes CASSVGSEAWGYTF.

This clonotype was seen at least ten times. V and J are TRBV28 and TRBJ2-7; tentatively, D is TRBD2 (6 bases). Trimming cost V 5 bases and J 5 bases, with 19 bases left between them. Germline CDR1 is MDHEN and CDR2 is SYDVKM. The CDR3 has 15 amino acids. The chain's CDR3 is CASSGSGPQPNEQYF. The CDR3 coding sequence is TGTGCCAGCAGTGGAAGCGGGCCCCAGCCCAACGAGCAGTACTTC.

This clonotype turned up a few times. Without the conserved terminal phenylalanine or tryptophan, this CDR3 likely stems from a read error. The limits of the CDR3 on the DNA are not certain, so only TCRdb's listed CDR3 is given. The rearrangement joins TRBV6-1 to TRBJ2-2; TRBD1, the D gene given by the table, was not confirmed from the DNA. The CDR3 spans 9 amino acids, including both terminal residues. CDR1 MNHNS and CDR2 SASEGT come from the germline V gene. This CDR3 is CASTLTFGQ.

This clonotype was observed at least ten times. The CDR3 does not close with the conserved phenylalanine or tryptophan, likely indicating a read error. The limits of the CDR3 on the DNA are not certain, so only TCRdb's listed CDR3 is given. The chain recombines TRBV12-5 with TRBJ2-1; whether TRBD1, the table's D call, matches the DNA was not checked. The CDR3 adds up to 8 amino acids, both ends counted. Germline-derived CDR1 and CDR2 are LGHNT and FRNRAP. The CDR3 region is CASGSTPR.

About this clonotype: Germline is not matched at one junction end, which may reflect a read error. The gene calls are TRBV7-2 and TRBJ2-7, with 12 bases that match TRBD1. The length of the CDR3 is 19 residues. Germline V lookup: CDR1 SGHTA, CDR2 FQGNSA. The CDR3: CASSWGRDRGQADTGELYF. Written as DNA, the CDR3 is TGTGCCAGCAGCTGGGGGCGGGACAGGGGGCAAGCTGACACCGGGGAGCTGTACTTC.

This clonotype was detected ten times or more. Here the CDR3 reads CATRTGVPLNTEAFF. DNA of the CDR3: TGTGCCACCCGGACAGGCGTACCCCTAAACACTGAAGCTTTCTTT. The rearrangement uses TRBV10-3 and TRBJ1-1; TRBD1 matches at 7 bases. Germline CDR1 is ENHRY and CDR2 is SYGVKD. V was pared by 10 bases and J by 2 bases, with 13 bases of the junction left unmatched. The CDR3 consists of 15 residues.

At least ten counts were recorded for this clonotype. This rearrangement joins TRBV10-2 to TRBJ2-2; D unresolved. Germline values: CDR1 WSHSY, CDR2 SAAADI. The CDR3 sequence is 17 residues long. The V gene lost 8 bases and the J gene lost 1 base, with 20 bases spanning the gap. This CDR3 is CASDNRADPVNTGELFF. The CDR3 nucleotides are TGCGCCAGCGACAACCGGGCCGACCCCGTGAACACCGGGGAGCTGTTTTTT.